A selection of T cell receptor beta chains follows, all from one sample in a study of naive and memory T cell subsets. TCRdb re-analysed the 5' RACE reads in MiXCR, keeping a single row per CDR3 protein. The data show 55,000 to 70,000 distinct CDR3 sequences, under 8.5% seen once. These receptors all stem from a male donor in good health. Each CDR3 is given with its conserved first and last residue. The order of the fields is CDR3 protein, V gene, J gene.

cdr3_aa: CASSSLADSSYNVQFF; v_call: TRBV5-5; j_call: TRBJ2-1
cdr3_aa: CASSRRQGGHSPLHF; v_call: TRBV6-5; j_call: TRBJ1-6
cdr3_aa: CASSYDTSGWNEQFF; v_call: TRBV6-2/TRBV6-3; j_call: TRBJ2-1
cdr3_aa: CASSSHGMNTEAFF; v_call: TRBV12-3/TRBV12-4; j_call: TRBJ1-1
cdr3_aa: CARSFLMGAAREWRVPTDTQYF; v_call: TRBV5-3; j_call: TRBJ2-3
cdr3_aa: CATSDPYRGEAFF; v_call: TRBV24-1; j_call: TRBJ1-1
cdr3_aa: CASSLDRVAEAFF; v_call: TRBV12-3/TRBV12-4; j_call: TRBJ1-1
cdr3_aa: CSASDGGLANTGELFF; v_call: TRBV20-1; j_call: TRBJ2-2
cdr3_aa: CASSLGRLQGGYEQYF; v_call: TRBV5-1; j_call: TRBJ2-7
cdr3_aa: CASSEGALRGIAKNIQYF; v_call: TRBV2; j_call: TRBJ2-4
cdr3_aa: CASSLYGTSGSLAYNEQFF; v_call: TRBV12-3/TRBV12-4; j_call: TRBJ2-1
cdr3_aa: CASSSPGIAHHTDTQYF; v_call: TRBV5-4; j_call: TRBJ2-3
cdr3_aa: CASSSPGRQGGLEAFF; v_call: TRBV7-6; j_call: TRBJ1-1
cdr3_aa: CASSQGTGTEQYF; v_call: TRBV4-1; j_call: TRBJ2-7
cdr3_aa: CASSALAGAEDTQYF; v_call: TRBV19; j_call: TRBJ2-3
cdr3_aa: CASSPVLVGRAPGELFF; v_call: TRBV7-9; j_call: TRBJ2-2
cdr3_aa: CASSSNTDTQYF; v_call: TRBV6-6; j_call: TRBJ2-3
cdr3_aa: CASSLPGYTEAFF; v_call: TRBV18; j_call: TRBJ1-1
cdr3_aa: CATVPPQSSYEQYF; v_call: TRBV6-1; j_call: TRBJ2-7
cdr3_aa: CASSPGQSYNEQFF; v_call: TRBV5-1; j_call: TRBJ2-1
cdr3_aa: CASGQGAHEQYF; v_call: TRBV7-9; j_call: TRBJ2-7
cdr3_aa: CASSPVGREVYNEQFF; v_call: TRBV5-1; j_call: TRBJ2-1
cdr3_aa: CASSLQGSETQYF; v_call: TRBV5-4; j_call: TRBJ2-5
cdr3_aa: CASSLDGTEAFF; v_call: TRBV7-9; j_call: TRBJ1-1
cdr3_aa: CASSYLLGTSEDNEQFF; v_call: TRBV5-1; j_call: TRBJ2-1
cdr3_aa: CSVDGLQGFQETQYF; v_call: TRBV29-1; j_call: TRBJ2-5